This T cell receptor beta chain was recorded in a study of blood T cell repertoires in COVID-19. Study information: Whether acute or convalescent, the COVID-19 samples came from the United States, Italy and Spain. T cells, B-cell-depleted T cells, or PBMCs provided the cDNA or gDNA that served as material.

Authors' methods: Estimation of nucleated cell counts relied on the amplification of reference gene primers. The table came from immunoSEQ multiplex PCR; TCRdb's copy has only in-frame clones and leaves some out. From that table come the V and J calls and clone size; the DNA was used to work out D and trimming. The data hold 180,000 or so clones, with approximately 85% observed a single time. This clonotype originated in a man between 60 and 70 years old who had recovered from COVID-19. Sequencing used peripheral blood.

This CDR3 reads CASSLWAGEIDTQYF. In DNA form, the CDR3 reads TGTGCCAGCAGCTTATGGGCAGGGGAGATAGATACGCAGTATTTT. The V gene is TRBV11-1, the J gene TRBJ2-3; weak D call: TRBD1 (6 bases). Germline CDR1 reads SGHAT; CDR2 reads FQDESV (reference sequence). The CDR3 is 15 residues long. Trimming removed 2 bases at V and 5 bases at J, with 14 bases between.